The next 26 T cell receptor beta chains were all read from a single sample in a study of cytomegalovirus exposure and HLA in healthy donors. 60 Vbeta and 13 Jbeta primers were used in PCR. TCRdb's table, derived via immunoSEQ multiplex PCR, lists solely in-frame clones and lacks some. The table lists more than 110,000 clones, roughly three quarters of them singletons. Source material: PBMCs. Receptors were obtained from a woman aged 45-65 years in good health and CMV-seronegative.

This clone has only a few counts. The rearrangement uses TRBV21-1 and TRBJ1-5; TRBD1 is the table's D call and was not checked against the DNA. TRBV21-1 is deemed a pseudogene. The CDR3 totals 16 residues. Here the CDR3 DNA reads TGTGCCAGCAGCAAACAGCCGGACAGGGGCAATCAGCCCCAGCATTTT. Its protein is CASSKQPDRGNQPQHF.

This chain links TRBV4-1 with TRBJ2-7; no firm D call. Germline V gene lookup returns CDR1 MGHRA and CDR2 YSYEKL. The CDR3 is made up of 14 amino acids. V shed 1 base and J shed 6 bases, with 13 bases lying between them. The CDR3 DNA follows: TGCGCCAGCAGCCAAGGCTTCCCGATGCGCGAGCAGTACTTC. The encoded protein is CASSQGFPMREQYF.

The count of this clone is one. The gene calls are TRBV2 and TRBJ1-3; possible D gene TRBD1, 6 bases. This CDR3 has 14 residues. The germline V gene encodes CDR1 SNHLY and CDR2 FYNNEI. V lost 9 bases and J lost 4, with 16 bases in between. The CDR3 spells CASKTTGLGNTIYF. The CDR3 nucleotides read TGTGCCAGTAAGACCACAGGGTTGGGAAACACCATATATTTT.

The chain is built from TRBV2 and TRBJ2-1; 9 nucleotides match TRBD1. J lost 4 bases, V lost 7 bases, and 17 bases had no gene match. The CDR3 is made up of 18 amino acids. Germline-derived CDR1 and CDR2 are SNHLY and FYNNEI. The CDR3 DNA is TGTGCCAGCATGAGGGGGGGCGGGACAGGGCGATTGTACAATGAGCAGTTCTTC. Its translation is CASMRGGGTGRLYNEQFF.

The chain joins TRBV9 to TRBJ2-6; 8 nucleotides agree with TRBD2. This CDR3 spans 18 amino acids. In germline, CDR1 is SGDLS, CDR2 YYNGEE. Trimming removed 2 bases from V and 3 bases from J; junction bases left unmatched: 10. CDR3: CASSVVAGLGSGANVLTF. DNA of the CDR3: TGTGCCAGCAGCGTGGTAGCGGGGCTAGGCAGTGGGGCCAACGTCCTGACTTTC.

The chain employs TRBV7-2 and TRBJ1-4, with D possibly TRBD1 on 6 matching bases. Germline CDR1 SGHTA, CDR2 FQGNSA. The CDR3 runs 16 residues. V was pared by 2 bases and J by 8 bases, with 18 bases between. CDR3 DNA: TGTGCCAGCAGCTTAAATGGGGGGGCGTCAAGAGAAAAACTGTTTTTT. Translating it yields CASSLNGGASREKLFF. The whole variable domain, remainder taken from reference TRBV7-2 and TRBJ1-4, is GAGVSQSPSNKVTEKGKDVELRCDPISGHTALYWYRQSLGQGLEFLIYFQGNSAPDKSGLPSDRFSAERTGGSVSTLTIQRTQQEDSAVYLCASSLNGGASREKLFFGSGTQLSVL.

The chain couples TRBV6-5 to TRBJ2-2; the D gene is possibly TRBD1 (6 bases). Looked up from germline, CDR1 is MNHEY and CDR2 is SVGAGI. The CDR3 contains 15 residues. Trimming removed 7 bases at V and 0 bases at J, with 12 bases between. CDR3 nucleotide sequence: TGTGCCAGCAACCCCGGGGACACGAACACCGGGGAGCTGTTTTTT. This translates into CASNPGDTNTGELFF.

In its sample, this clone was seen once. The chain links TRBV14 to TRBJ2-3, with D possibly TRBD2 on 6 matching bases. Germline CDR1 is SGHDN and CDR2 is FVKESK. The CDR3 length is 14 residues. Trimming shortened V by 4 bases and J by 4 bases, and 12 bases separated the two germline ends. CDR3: CASSRSLAADTQYF. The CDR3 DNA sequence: TGTGCCAGCAGCCGGTCACTAGCTGCAGATACGCAGTATTTT.

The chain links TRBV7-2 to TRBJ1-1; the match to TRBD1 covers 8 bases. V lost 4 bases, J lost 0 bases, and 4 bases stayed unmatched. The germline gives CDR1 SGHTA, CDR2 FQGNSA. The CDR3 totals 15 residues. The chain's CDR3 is CASSSGGGMNTEAFF. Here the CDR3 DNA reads TGTGCCAGCAGCTCAGGGGGCGGGATGAACACTGAAGCTTTCTTT. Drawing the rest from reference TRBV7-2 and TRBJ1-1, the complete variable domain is GAGVSQSPSNKVTEKGKDVELRCDPISGHTALYWYRQSLGQGLEFLIYFQGNSAPDKSGLPSDRFSAERTGGSVSTLTIQRTQQEDSAVYLCASSSGGGMNTEAFFGQGTRLTVV.

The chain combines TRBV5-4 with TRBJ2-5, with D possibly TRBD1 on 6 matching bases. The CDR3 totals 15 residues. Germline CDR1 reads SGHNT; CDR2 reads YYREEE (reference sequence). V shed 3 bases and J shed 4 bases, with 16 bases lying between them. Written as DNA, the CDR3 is TGTGCCAGCAGCTGGAATGTGGGGGCCTCAGAGACCCAGTACTTC. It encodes CASSWNVGASETQYF.

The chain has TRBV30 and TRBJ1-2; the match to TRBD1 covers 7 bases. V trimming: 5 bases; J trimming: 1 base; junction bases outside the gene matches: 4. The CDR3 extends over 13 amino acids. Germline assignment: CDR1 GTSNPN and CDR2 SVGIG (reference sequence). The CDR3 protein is CAWGQVLNYGYTF. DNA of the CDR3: TGTGCCTGGGGACAGGTCCTTAACTATGGCTACACCTTC.

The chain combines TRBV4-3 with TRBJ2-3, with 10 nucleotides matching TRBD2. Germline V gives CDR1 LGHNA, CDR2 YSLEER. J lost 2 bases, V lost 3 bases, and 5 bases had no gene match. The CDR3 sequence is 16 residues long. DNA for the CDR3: TGCGCCAGCAGCCAGATTAGCGGGGGGCTCACAGATACGCAGTATTTT. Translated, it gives CASSQISGGLTDTQYF.

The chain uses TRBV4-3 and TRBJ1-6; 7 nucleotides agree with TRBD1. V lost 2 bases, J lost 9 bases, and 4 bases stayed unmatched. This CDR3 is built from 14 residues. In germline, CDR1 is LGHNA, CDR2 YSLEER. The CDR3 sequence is CASSQQGDSSPLHF. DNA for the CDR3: TGCGCCAGCAGCCAACAGGGGGACAGTTCACCCCTCCACTTT.

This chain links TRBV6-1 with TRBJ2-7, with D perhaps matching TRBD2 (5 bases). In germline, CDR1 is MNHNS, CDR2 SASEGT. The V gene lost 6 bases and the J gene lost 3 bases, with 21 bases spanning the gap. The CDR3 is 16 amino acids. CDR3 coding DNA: TGTGCCAGCAGCGAATTAACCAGCCTCGGGGACTACGAGCAGTACTTC. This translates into CASSELTSLGDYEQYF.

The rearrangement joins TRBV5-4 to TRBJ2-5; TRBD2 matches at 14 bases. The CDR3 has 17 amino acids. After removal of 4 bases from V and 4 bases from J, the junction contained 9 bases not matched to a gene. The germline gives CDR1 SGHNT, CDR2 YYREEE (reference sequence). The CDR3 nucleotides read TGTGCCAGCAGCACCCCGACTAGCGGGGGGGGGCTAGAGACCCAGTACTTC. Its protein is CASSTPTSGGGLETQYF.

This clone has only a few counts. In nucleotides, the CDR3 is TGTGCCAGCAGCTCCGACAGGGGGGAAAAACTGTTTTTT. It is translated as CASSSDRGEKLFF. The chain links TRBV5-4 to TRBJ1-4; 9 positions agree with TRBD1. The CDR3 has 13 residues. Germline CDR1 SGHNT, CDR2 YYREEE (reference sequence). V dropped 3 bases and J dropped 8; count of bases not matched to a gene: 2.

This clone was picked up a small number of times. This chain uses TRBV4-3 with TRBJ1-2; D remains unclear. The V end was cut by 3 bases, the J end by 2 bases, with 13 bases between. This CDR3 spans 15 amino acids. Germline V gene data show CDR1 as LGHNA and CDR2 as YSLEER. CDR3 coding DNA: TGCGCCAGCAGCCAGAAGGACGGGGAAAACTATGGCTACACCTTC. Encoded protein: CASSQKDGENYGYTF.

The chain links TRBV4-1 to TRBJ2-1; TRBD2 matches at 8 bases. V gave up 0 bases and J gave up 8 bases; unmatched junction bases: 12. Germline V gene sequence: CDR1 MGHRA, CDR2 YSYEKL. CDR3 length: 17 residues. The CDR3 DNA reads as TGCGCCAGCAGCCAAGATGTGGCGGGGGGCTCACGAGATGAGCAGTTCTTC. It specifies CASSQDVAGGSRDEQFF.

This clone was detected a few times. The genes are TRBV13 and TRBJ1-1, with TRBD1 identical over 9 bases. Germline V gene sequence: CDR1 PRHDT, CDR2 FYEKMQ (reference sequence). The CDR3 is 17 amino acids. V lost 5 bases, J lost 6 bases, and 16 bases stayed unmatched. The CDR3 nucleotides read TGTGCCAGCAGCATGACCGGGACAGGGTTACAGGGGGCTGAAGCTTTCTTT. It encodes CASSMTGTGLQGAEAFF.

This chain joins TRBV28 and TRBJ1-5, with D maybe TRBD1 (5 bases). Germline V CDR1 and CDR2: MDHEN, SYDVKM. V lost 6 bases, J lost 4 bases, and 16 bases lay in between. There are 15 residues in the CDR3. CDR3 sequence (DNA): TGTGCCAGCAGAACGGACATATTTGTAAATCAGCCCCAGCATTTT. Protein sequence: CASRTDIFVNQPQHF.

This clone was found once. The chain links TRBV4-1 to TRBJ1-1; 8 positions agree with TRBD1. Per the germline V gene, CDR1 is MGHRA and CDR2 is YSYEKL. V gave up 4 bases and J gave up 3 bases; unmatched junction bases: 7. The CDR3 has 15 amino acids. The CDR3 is CASSPRDRLYTEAFF. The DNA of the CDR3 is TGCGCCAGCAGCCCCCGGGACAGGCTTTACACTGAAGCTTTCTTT.

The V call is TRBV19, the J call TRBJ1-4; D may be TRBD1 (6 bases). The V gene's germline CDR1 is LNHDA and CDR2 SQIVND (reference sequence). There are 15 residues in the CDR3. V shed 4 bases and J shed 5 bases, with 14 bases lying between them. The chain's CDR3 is CASSTLTGANEKLFF. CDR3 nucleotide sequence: TGTGCCAGTAGTACCTTGACAGGAGCAAATGAAAAACTGTTTTTT.

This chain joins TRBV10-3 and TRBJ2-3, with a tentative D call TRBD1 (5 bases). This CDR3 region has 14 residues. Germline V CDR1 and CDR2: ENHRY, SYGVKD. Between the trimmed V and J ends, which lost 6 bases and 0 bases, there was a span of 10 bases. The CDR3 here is CAIRLDRSTDTQYF. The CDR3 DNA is TGTGCCATCAGATTAGACAGAAGCACAGATACGCAGTATTTT.

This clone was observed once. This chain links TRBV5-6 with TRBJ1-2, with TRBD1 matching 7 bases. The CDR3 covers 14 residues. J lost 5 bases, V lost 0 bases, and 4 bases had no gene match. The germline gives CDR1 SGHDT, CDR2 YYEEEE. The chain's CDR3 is CASSLAAGGYGYTF. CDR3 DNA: TGTGCCAGCAGCTTGGCCGCAGGGGGGTATGGCTACACCTTC.

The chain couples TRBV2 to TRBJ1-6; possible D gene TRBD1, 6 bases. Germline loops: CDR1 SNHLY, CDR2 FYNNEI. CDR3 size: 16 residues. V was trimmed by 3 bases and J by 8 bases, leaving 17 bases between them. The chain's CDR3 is CASSDLPRSGDSPLHF. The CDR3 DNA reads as TGTGCCAGCAGTGACCTTCCGCGGTCAGGGGATTCACCCCTCCACTTT.

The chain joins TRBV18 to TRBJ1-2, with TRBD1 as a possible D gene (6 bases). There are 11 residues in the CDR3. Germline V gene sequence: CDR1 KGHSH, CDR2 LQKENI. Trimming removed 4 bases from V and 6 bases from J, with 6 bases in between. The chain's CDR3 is CASSHRDGYTF. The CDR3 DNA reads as TGTGCCAGCTCACACAGGGATGGCTACACCTTC.